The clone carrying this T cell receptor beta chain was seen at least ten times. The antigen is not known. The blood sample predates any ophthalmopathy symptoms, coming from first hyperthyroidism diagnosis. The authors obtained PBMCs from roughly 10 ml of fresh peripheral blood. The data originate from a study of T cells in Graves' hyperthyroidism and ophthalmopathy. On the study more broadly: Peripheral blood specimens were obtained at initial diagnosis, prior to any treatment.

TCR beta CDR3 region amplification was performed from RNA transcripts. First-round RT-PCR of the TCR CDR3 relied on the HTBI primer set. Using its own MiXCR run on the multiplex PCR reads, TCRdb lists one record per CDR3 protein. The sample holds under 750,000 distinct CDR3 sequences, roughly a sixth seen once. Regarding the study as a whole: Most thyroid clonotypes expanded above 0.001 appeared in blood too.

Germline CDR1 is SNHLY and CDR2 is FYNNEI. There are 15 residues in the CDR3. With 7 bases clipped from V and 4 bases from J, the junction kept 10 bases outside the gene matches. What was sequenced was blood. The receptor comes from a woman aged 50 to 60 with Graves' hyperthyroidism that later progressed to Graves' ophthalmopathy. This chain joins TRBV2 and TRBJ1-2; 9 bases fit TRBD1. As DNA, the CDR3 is TGTGCCAGCACGCCGGGACAGGGTGGGTTCTATGGCTACACCTTC. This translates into CASTPGQGGFYGYTF.